Listed below are T cell receptor beta chains from one sample, sequenced in a study of shared clonotypes between healthy human individuals. Generated by immunoSEQ multiplex PCR, the TCRdb table keeps only in-frame clones and is missing some. The sample has hundreds of thousands of clones; nearly 98% are singletons. The sample consisted of naive CD8+ T cells sorted from blood. The origin of the receptors is a man between 25 and 39 years old in good health. Each CDR3 is given with its conserved first and last residue. Fields, in order: V gene, D gene, clone size, J gene, CDR3 DNA, CDR3 protein. The D gene is left open where the match is weak. Clone size is shown for a subset of rows, as once, few, many or a class of expanded clone.

TRBV9	-	-	TRBJ1-3	TGTGCCAGCAGCGTAGAACACGTATCTGGAAACACCATATATTTT	CASSVEHVSGNTIYF
TRBV2	-	-	TRBJ1-4	TGTGCCAGCAGTGAAGGGGGGCTCGGTGAAAAACTGTTTTTT	CASSEGGLGEKLFF
TRBV9	-	-	TRBJ2-1	TGTGCCAGCAGCGTAGGTAGTTACAATGAGCAGTTCTTC	CASSVGSYNEQFF
TRBV16	TRBD1	-	TRBJ2-1	TGTGCCAGCAGCCGATCAGACAGGGTCCGATATTACAATGAGCAGTTCTTC	CASSRSDRVRYYNEQFF
TRBV19	-	-	TRBJ2-7	TGTGCCAGTAGTCCCAGCATGGGTTACGAGCAGTACTTC	CASSPSMGYEQYF
TRBV7-9	-	once	TRBJ2-1	TGTGCCAGCAGCTTACTGGGACACACCCCCCATGAGCAGTTCTTC	CASSLLGHTPHEQFF
TRBV5-1	TRBD2	once	TRBJ2-7	TGCGCCAGCAGCCTGCGTGGGACTAGGGACTACGAGCAGTACTTC	CASSLRGTRDYEQYF
TRBV10-3	-	-	TRBJ1-5	TGTGCCATCGGGTTTGAGGGCGGGAGCAATCAGCCCCAGCATTTT	CAIGFEGGSNQPQHF
TRBV19	-	-	TRBJ1-2	TGTGCCAGTAGGATACTGGGGACCGGGGACATAAGAAACTATGGCTACACCTTC	CASRILGTGDIRNYGYTF
TRBV29-1	-	-	TRBJ2-1	TGCAGCGTTGAAAGCTGGGGAGCTGGGACTCTCAATGAGCAGTTCTTC	CSVESWGAGTLNEQFF
TRBV19	-	once	TRBJ1-2	TGTGCCAGTAGTAATCAGGCGACCAACTATGGCTACACCTTC	CASSNQATNYGYTF
TRBV13	TRBD2	-	TRBJ2-7	TGTGCCAGCAGCGCAGAGGGCGGGGGTAGGAACGAGCAGTACTTC	CASSAEGGGRNEQYF
TRBV5-1	TRBD2	-	TRBJ2-1	TGCGCCAGTACCCCTAGTGAGCGGGAGTTCTACAATGAGCAGTTCTTC	CASTPSEREFYNEQFF
TRBV6-1	TRBD1	-	TRBJ1-2	TGTGCCAGCAGCGGGACAGCCTTCTCCTATGGCTACACCTTC	CASSGTAFSYGYTF
TRBV4-1	-	once	TRBJ2-1	TGCGCCAGCAGCCAAGTCGGGTTTTTTTACAATGAGCAGTTCTTC	CASSQVGFFYNEQFF
TRBV5-5	-	-	TRBJ2-5	TGTGCCAGCAGCCCAGTGGGGTACCAAGAGACCCAGTACTTC	CASSPVGYQETQYF
TRBV11-3	TRBD2	-	TRBJ2-7	TGTGCCAGCAGCTTAGAGGGCGGGAGAGGAAACTACGAGCAGTACTTC	CASSLEGGRGNYEQYF
TRBV18	TRBD1	-	TRBJ1-1	TGTGCCAGCTCACCCTGGGACAGCAATGACACTGAAGCTTTCTTT	CASSPWDSNDTEAFF
TRBV28	TRBD2	-	TRBJ2-5	TGTGCCAGCAGTCCGGGACTAGCGGGAGGAGGTACGGAGACCCAGTACTTC	CASSPGLAGGGTETQYF
TRBV11-2	-	-	TRBJ1-5	TGTGCCAGCAGCTTAGAGGGGGTCGGTCAGCCCCAGCATTTT	CASSLEGVGQPQHF
TRBV7-9	-	-	TRBJ2-7	TGTGCCAGCAGCTTGCGAGAGTCGTACGAGCAGTACTTC	CASSLRESYEQYF
TRBV11-2	TRBD1	-	TRBJ1-4	TGTGCCAGCAGCTTAGATGGAGGGGGCGATGAAAAACTGTTTTTT	CASSLDGGGDEKLFF
TRBV4-3	TRBD1	once	TRBJ2-7	TGCGCCAGCAGCCCCCGGGACAGCTCCTACGAGCAGTACTTC	CASSPRDSSYEQYF
TRBV4-3	TRBD1	-	TRBJ2-1	TGCGCCAGCAGCCAAGGGACAGGGGGCTACAATGAGCAGTTCTTC	CASSQGTGGYNEQFF
TRBV7-9	-	-	TRBJ1-1	TGTGCCAGCAGCTTGTGGGTTTTGGTGAACACTGAAGCTTTCTTT	CASSLWVLVNTEAFF
TRBV27	-	-	TRBJ2-7	TGTGCCAGCAGTTTATCCGCCGGGACCCGGACCTACGAGCAGTACTTC	CASSLSAGTRTYEQYF
TRBV9	-	-	TRBJ2-1	TGTGCCAGCAGCCCGGAGACTTGGGAGCAGTTCTTC	CASSPETWEQFF
TRBV27	-	-	TRBJ2-1	TGTGCCAGCAGTTTACTCCCGGGAAAGAATGAGCAGTTCTTC	CASSLLPGKNEQFF
TRBV7-8	TRBD2	once	TRBJ2-1	TGTGCCGGCAGCTCTACCTCGGCGGGAGTCACCTACAATGAGCAGTTCTTC	CAGSSTSAGVTYNEQFF
TRBV5-1	-	-	TRBJ2-7	TGCGCCAGCAGCTTGGCCAGCGTTAGTGATTACGAGCAGTACTTC	CASSLASVSDYEQYF
TRBV7-8	TRBD2	-	TRBJ2-7	TGTGCCAGCAGCTTAGGGGCTAGCGGGAGGGCCTACGAGCAGTACTTC	CASSLGASGRAYEQYF
TRBV9	-	-	TRBJ2-5	TGTGCCAGCAGCCAGGATCAAGAGACCCAGTACTTC	CASSQDQETQYF
TRBV5-1	-	-	TRBJ2-7	TGCGCCAGCAGCTTGGAGTTGGCCGGCCTTGGGGAGCAGTACTTC	CASSLELAGLGEQYF
TRBV10-2	TRBD1	-	TRBJ2-7	TGCGCCAGCAGAGTTGACAGGGGCCTATCCTACGAGCAGTACTTC	CASRVDRGLSYEQYF
TRBV6-1	-	-	TRBJ1-5	TGTGCCAGCAGTGAATGGGCAGGGGTAAATCAGCCCCAGCATTTT	CASSEWAGVNQPQHF
TRBV7-2	-	-	TRBJ2-1	TGTGCCAGCAGCTTAAGGGACGACTACAATGAGCAGTTCTTC	CASSLRDDYNEQFF
TRBV7-9	TRBD1	-	TRBJ1-2	TGTGCCAGCAGCGACGGACAGGGTCTTCACTATGGCTACACCTTC	CASSDGQGLHYGYTF
TRBV7-9	TRBD1	once	TRBJ2-7	TGTGCCAGCAGCTTACTCAGGGGGCCGTGGAACTACGAGCAGTACTTC	CASSLLRGPWNYEQYF
TRBV7-2	TRBD1	-	TRBJ2-5	TGTGCCAGCAGCGAGTGGGACAGGGGGCAAGAGACCCAGTACTTC	CASSEWDRGQETQYF
TRBV15	TRBD2	-	TRBJ2-7	TGTGCCACCAGCACCCGGTCTAGCGGGAGTATAAACGAGCAGTACTTC	CATSTRSSGSINEQYF
TRBV9	-	-	TRBJ2-7	TGTGCCAGCAGCCCGGGACATGTGGATGAGCAGTACTTC	CASSPGHVDEQYF
TRBV10-2	-	-	TRBJ2-7	TGCGCCAGGATAAGAGGGGCGGTACCCGACTACGAGCAGTACTTC	CARIRGAVPDYEQYF
TRBV7-9	TRBD1	-	TRBJ1-5	TGTGCCAGCAGCCTGAATCCCGGGACAGAGAGCAATCAGCCCCAGCATTTT	CASSLNPGTESNQPQHF
TRBV7-3	TRBD2	-	TRBJ2-3	TGTGCCAGCAGCTCGGTGACTAGCGGACTCACAGATACGCAGTATTTT	CASSSVTSGLTDTQYF
TRBV5-1	TRBD2	-	TRBJ2-1	TGCGCCAGCAGCTTTCCTCCGGGAGGGGGGGATGAGCAGTTCTTC	CASSFPPGGGDEQFF
TRBV28	-	-	TRBJ1-5	TGTGCCAGCAGCCGTATACCGGGACGAGGCCTGGGGATCGATCAGCCCCAGCATTTT	CASSRIPGRGLGIDQPQHF
TRBV5-1	TRBD2	-	TRBJ2-7	TGCGCCAGCAGCCCGCTTAGCGGGAGTGCGCAATACGAGCAGTACTTC	CASSPLSGSAQYEQYF
TRBV29-1	TRBD2	-	TRBJ2-5	TGCAGCGTCGGACTAGCGGGAGGGCTGGAGACCCAGTACTTC	CSVGLAGGLETQYF
TRBV7-8	-	-	TRBJ2-7	TGTGCCAGCAGCTTAGCGAACAGCTACGAGCAGTACTTC	CASSLANSYEQYF
TRBV27	TRBD2	-	TRBJ2-2	TGTGCCAGCAGTTTAAGGGGACTAGCGGGAGCGAACACCGGGGAGCTGTTTTTT	CASSLRGLAGANTGELFF
TRBV29-1	TRBD1	-	TRBJ1-2	TGCAGCGTTGAAGAAGGGGACAGCTATGGCTACACCTTC	CSVEEGDSYGYTF
TRBV7-9	-	-	TRBJ2-6	TGTGCCACCACCGGCGCCAACGTCCTGACTTTC	CATTGANVLTF
TRBV18	-	-	TRBJ2-1	TGTGCCAGCTCCCCCCCGGCAGGGGAGAAGGCCTACAATGAGCAGTTCTTC	CASSPPAGEKAYNEQFF
TRBV9	TRBD2	-	TRBJ2-1	TGTGCCAGCAGCGCCGGGGGTAGCGGGAGCTACAATGAGCAGTTCTTC	CASSAGGSGSYNEQFF